Listed here are 17 T cell receptor beta chains from one sample, sequenced in a study of T cells in Graves' hyperthyroidism and ophthalmopathy. RNA transcripts served as the template for amplifying TCR beta CDR3 regions. HTBI primers were the set used in a first-round RT-PCR of the TCR CDR3. Using its own MiXCR run on the multiplex PCR reads, TCRdb lists one record per CDR3 protein. This table has about 380,000 distinct CDR3 sequences, around a sixth appearing once. The material sequenced was blood. The receptors stem from a man between 18 and 29 years old with Graves' ophthalmopathy.

In its sample, this clonotype was seen a few times. V is TRBV9 and J is TRBJ1-5; a possible D gene is TRBD1 (5 bases). V gave up 2 bases and J gave up 2 bases, with 8 bases separating them. Germline CDR1 reads SGDLS; CDR2 reads YYNGEE. The CDR3 spans 14 residues. The chain's CDR3 is CASSVGDRNQPQHF. DNA of the CDR3: TGTGCCAGCAGCGTGGGGGACCGCAATCAGCCCCAGCATTTT.

The genes are TRBV2 and TRBJ1-6; D may be TRBD1 (6 bases). The CDR3 is 15 residues long. CDR1 SNHLY and CDR2 FYNNEI come from the germline V gene. V shed 6 bases and J shed 6 bases, with 15 bases lying between them. CDR3 in amino acids: CASSGWTVSNSPLHF. CDR3 sequence (DNA): TGTGCCAGCAGCGGTTGGACAGTGAGTAATTCACCCCTCCACTTT.

This clonotype was seen repeatedly, ten times or more. CDR3 nucleotide sequence: TGTGCCAGCAGTCCCGCCGAGGCAGGGGGTTTGGACATTCAGTACTTC. Protein: CASSPAEAGGLDIQYF. V gene TRBV27 combines with J gene TRBJ2-4; 7 positions agree with TRBD1. Germline V gives CDR1 MNHEY, CDR2 SMNVEV (reference sequence). The CDR3 contains 16 residues. The V segment lost 5 bases and the J segment 8 bases; nucleotides outside the gene matches: 15.

The chain employs TRBV5-1 and TRBJ2-7; D possibly uses TRBD1 or TRBD2 (5 bases each). V was trimmed by 0 bases and J by 2 bases, leaving 12 bases between them. The CDR3 loop spans 15 amino acids. Germline V gene data show CDR1 as SGHRS and CDR2 as YFSETQ. The CDR3 sequence is CASSLDGEGPYEQYF. CDR3 nucleotide sequence: TGCGCCAGCAGCTTGGATGGAGAGGGACCCTACGAGCAGTACTTC.

The chain recombines TRBV27 with TRBJ2-1, with no clear D. Per the germline V gene, CDR1 is MNHEY and CDR2 is SMNVEV (reference sequence). The germline V and J ends were trimmed by 1 base and 7 bases, with 2 bases remaining between them. The CDR3 is 11 amino acids. For the CDR3, the DNA is TGTGCCAGCAGTTTATTTAATGAGCAGTTCTTC. Translation: CASSLFNEQFF.

In this sample, this clonotype turned up many times. The J gene is TRBJ2-7, the V gene TRBV11-2, with no clear D. In germline, CDR1 is SGHAT, CDR2 FQNNGV. V was pared by 2 bases and J by 3 bases, with 5 bases between. CDR3 length: 12 amino acids. The chain's CDR3 is CASSLSIYEQYF. Written as DNA, the CDR3 is TGTGCCAGCAGCTTATCTATCTACGAGCAGTACTTC. The entire variable domain, with the rest obtained from reference TRBV11-2 and TRBJ2-7, is as follows: EAGVAQSPRYKIIEKRQSVAFWCNPISGHATLYWYQQILGQGPKLLIQFQNNGVVDDSQLPKDRFSAERLKGVDSTLKIQPAKLEDSAVYLCASSLSIYEQYFGPGTRLTVT.

V and J are TRBV11-2 and TRBJ2-5; D tentatively reads TRBD1 or TRBD2 (6 bases each). Trimming took 1 base from V and 2 from J, leaving 14 bases between them. The CDR3 extends over 16 amino acids. Germline CDR1 is SGHAT and CDR2 is FQNNGV. The CDR3 DNA sequence: TGTGCCAGCAGCTTAGGAGGCAGGGGACTTCAAGAGACCCAGTACTTC. Protein sequence: CASSLGGRGLQETQYF.

V is TRBV7-2 and J is TRBJ2-1; 8 nucleotides align to TRBD2. The length of the CDR3 is 17 residues. The V and J ends lost 5 bases and 0 bases, in that order; junction bases with no gene match: 9. Germline lookup yields CDR1 SGHTA and CDR2 FQGNSA. The CDR3 loop is CASSPKTGGLSYNEQFF. CDR3 DNA: TGTGCCAGCAGCCCAAAAACGGGGGGGCTCTCCTACAATGAGCAGTTCTTC. The variable domain in full, with the rest retrieved from reference TRBV7-2 and TRBJ2-1, is GAGVSQSPSNKVTEKGKDVELRCDPISGHTALYWYRQSLGQGLEFLIYFQGNSAPDKSGLPSDRFSAERTGGSVSTLTIQRTQQEDSAVYLCASSPKTGGLSYNEQFFGPGTRLTVL.

This clonotype was seen many times. The chain employs TRBV3-1 and TRBJ2-3; 9 positions match TRBD2. The CDR3 contains 18 residues. J gave up 0 bases and V 2 bases, and 9 bases lay outside the gene matches. The germline gives CDR1 LGHDT, CDR2 YNNKEL (reference sequence). Written as DNA, the CDR3 is TGTGCCAGCAGCCAAACCCCGGGGGCGGGGGGGAGCACAGATACGCAGTATTTT. It is translated as CASSQTPGAGGSTDTQYF.

This chain links TRBV28 with TRBJ1-4; TRBD1 is a possible D gene (5 bases). V lost 8 bases to trimming and J lost 10 bases, with 20 bases between them. Germline values: CDR1 MDHEN, CDR2 SYDVKM. This CDR3 has 14 residues. CDR3 loop: CASLTFRGEGKLFF. The CDR3 nucleotides are TGTGCCAGCCTAACTTTCCGGGGCGAGGGAAAACTGTTTTTT.

In its sample, this clonotype was seen a few times. J is TRBJ1-5 and V is TRBV6-1; 12 bases line up with TRBD1. The germline CDR1 and CDR2 sequences are MNHNS and SASEGT. J was trimmed by 4 bases and V by 6 bases; bases with no gene match: 7. CDR3 length equals 16 residues. CDR3 protein: CASRARDRGLNQPQHF. CDR3 DNA sequence: TGTGCCAGCAGGGCCCGGGACAGGGGGCTTAATCAGCCCCAGCATTTT.

This clonotype was detected only a few times. This rearrangement joins TRBV7-6 to TRBJ2-5; D is ambiguous. Trimming removed 1 base at V and 2 bases at J, with 5 bases between. The CDR3 loop spans 13 amino acids. CDR1 and CDR2 (germline): SGHVS, FNYEAQ. CDR3 protein: CASSLDIQETQYF. The DNA of the CDR3 is TGTGCCAGCAGCTTAGATATACAAGAGACCCAGTACTTC.

This clonotype was recorded many times. CDR3 DNA: TGTGCCAGCAGCCGCGACAGTGGGCGGACTGAAGCTTTCTTT. Its translation is CASSRDSGRTEAFF. The chain links TRBV6-1 to TRBJ1-1; tentatively, D is TRBD1 (5 bases). The germline V and J ends were trimmed by 6 bases and 5 bases, with 16 bases remaining between them. The germline V gene has CDR1 MNHNS and CDR2 SASEGT. The CDR3 totals 14 residues.

This clonotype was counted a few times. V usage is TRBV14 and J usage is TRBJ1-2; 7 nucleotides agree with TRBD1. The CDR3 loop spans 13 amino acids. V gave up 9 bases and J gave up 6 bases; unmatched junction bases: 10. Looked up from germline, CDR1 is SGHDN and CDR2 is FVKESK. CDR3 bases: TGTGCCAGTTCTGACAGGGCGGCGAATGGCTACACCTTC. It yields the protein CASSDRAANGYTF.

This clonotype was seen a handful of times. CDR3: CASSLITSGELFF. The CDR3 bases are TGTGCCAGCAGCTTAATTACTTCTGGGGAGCTGTTTTTT. This chain connects TRBV7-3 to TRBJ2-2; D remains unclear. The CDR3 runs 13 residues. CDR1 and CDR2 from the germline V gene are SGHTA and FQGTGA. V lost 1 base to trimming and J lost 8 bases, with 8 bases between them.

This clonotype was seen many times. V is TRBV7-9 and J is TRBJ2-7; D is uncertain. Trimming cost V 5 bases and J 2 bases, with 7 bases left between them. Germline V gene sequence: CDR1 SEHNR, CDR2 FQNEAQ (reference sequence). There are 12 residues in the CDR3. This chain's CDR3 is CASSPAAYEQYF. CDR3 DNA sequence: TGTGCCAGCAGCCCCGCGGCCTACGAGCAGTACTTC.

This sequence joins TRBV20-1 and TRBJ2-5; D remains ambiguous. Germline values: CDR1 DFQATT, CDR2 SNEGSKA (reference sequence). The CDR3 has 14 residues. Trimming shortened V by 3 bases and J by 6 bases, and 17 bases separated the two germline ends. CDR3 region: CSARALENQKTQYF. DNA of the CDR3: TGCAGTGCTAGGGCCCTAGAAAATCAAAAGACCCAGTACTTC.